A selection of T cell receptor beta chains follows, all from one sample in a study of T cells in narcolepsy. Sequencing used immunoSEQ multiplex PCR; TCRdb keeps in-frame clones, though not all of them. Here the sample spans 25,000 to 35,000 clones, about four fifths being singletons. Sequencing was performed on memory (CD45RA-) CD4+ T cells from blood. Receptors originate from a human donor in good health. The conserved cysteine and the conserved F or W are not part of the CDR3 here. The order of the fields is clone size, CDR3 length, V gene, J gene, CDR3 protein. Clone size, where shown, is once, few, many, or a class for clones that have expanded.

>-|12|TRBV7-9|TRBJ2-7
ASSPSGYDYEQY
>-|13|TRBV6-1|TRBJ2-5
ASSDWGRAEETQY
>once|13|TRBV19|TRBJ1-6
ASSIVGTGVSPLH
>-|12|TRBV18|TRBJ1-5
ASSPIVSNQPQH
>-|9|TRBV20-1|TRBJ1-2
SARDGYGYT
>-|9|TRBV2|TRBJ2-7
ASRITYEQY
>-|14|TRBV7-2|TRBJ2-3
ASSFRQGVGADTQY
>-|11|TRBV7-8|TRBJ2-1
ASSLRLDHEQF
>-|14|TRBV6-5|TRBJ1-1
ASSYPSGQGITEAF
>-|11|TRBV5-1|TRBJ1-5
ASSLGDNQPQH
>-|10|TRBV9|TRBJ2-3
ASSVVGDTQY
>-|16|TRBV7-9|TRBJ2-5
ASSLEPGIAGGQETQY
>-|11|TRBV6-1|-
ASTGTGAYEQY
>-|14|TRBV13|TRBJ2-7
ASRFKTSGRASEQY
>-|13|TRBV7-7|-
ASSLGQGGSYEQY
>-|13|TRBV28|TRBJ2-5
ASSLKTLGIGTQY
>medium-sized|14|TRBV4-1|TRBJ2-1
ASSQDSADRVNEQF
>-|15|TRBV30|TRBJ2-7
AWSTGTSGVISYEQY
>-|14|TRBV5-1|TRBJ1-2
ASSLDRGQKGYGYT
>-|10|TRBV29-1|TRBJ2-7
SVGGRAYEQY
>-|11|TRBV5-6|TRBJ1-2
ASSWGPDYGYT
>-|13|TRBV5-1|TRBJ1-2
ASSFAEGGTYGYT
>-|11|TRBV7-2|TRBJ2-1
ASSFNRHNEQF
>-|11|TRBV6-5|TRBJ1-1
ASSYWGNTEAF
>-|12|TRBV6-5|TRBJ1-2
ASRQPGTGNRDT
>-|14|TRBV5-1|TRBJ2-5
ASSLLGAGGKETQY
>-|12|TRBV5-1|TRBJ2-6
ASMRTAGANVLT
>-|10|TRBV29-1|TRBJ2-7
SVADRAYEQY
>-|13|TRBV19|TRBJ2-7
ASSPAGPRGYEQY
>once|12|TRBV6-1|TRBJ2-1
ASRTRRTRDEQF
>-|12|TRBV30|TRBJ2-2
AWSSDGNTGELF
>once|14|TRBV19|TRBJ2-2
ASSTDRGIWTGELF
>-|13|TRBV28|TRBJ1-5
ASSLSTADNQPQH
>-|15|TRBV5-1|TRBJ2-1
ASSPGTSGGLYNEQF
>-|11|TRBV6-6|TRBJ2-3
ASSIGRTDTQY
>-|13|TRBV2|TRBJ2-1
ASSVEEAGQNEQF
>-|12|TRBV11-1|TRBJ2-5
ASSNRGVQETQY
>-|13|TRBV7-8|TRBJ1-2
ASRPDTIRASGYT
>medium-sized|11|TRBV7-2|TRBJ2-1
ASSSRGFGEQF
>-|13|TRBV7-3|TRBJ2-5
ASSLNSGLQETQY
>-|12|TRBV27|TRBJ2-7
ASSFGSGNNEQY
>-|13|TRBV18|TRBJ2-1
ASSPPASTSREQF
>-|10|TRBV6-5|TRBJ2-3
ASFFPPDTQY
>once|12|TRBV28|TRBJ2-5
ASSPTTTKETQY
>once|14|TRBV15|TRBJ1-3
ATSRDPGSSGNTIY
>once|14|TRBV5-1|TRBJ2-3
ASSSLGSGIADTQY
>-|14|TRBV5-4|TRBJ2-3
ASSLGTGPSTDTQY
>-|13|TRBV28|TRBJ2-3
ASSLPAGQADTQY
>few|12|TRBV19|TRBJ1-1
ASSLTQGFTEAF
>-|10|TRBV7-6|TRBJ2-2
ASSEQTGELF
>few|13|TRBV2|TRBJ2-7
ASSRRRQGVYEQY